This TCR beta chain was documented in a study of Ad26.COV2.S vaccination and SARS-CoV-2 variants. Study overall: Each vaccinee took Ad26.COV2.S intramuscularly, once or twice 56 days apart.

The assay was immunoSEQ multiplex PCR, and TCRdb's table has in-frame clones only and misses some. Of approximately 500,000 clones detected, about 83% appear once; the ten largest clones hold around 13%. The germline V and J ends were trimmed by 8 bases and 5 bases, with 13 bases remaining between them. The CDR3 has 13 amino acids. The V gene's germline CDR1 is MDHEN and CDR2 SYDVKM. Stated treatment: some 20 received Ad26.COV2.S at low or high dose, single or two shots; about 5 received placebo; per-sample allocation not given. Day 63 after the first injection of vaccine or placebo was the sampling time.

The sequence came from a person between 18 and 65 years old who received the Ad26.COV2.S COVID-19 vaccine or a placebo. The chain has TRBV28 and TRBJ1-5; perhaps TRBD1 as D (6 bases). This specimen consisted of peripheral blood, obtained in a trial of Ad26.COV2.S vaccine versus placebo. In nucleotides, the CDR3 is TGTGCCAGCGAGGGGGGGAGGTATCAGCCCCAGCATTTT. Amino acids: CASEGGRYQPQHF.